The next 2 T cell receptor beta chains were all read from a single sample in a study of OX40 agonist ivuxolimab in advanced cancers. Assay used: immunoSEQ multiplex PCR; TCRdb lists only in-frame clones, some missing. The sample yields some 80,000 clones, about 80% seen once. Sequencing was performed on CD4+ or CD8+ T cells sorted from blood, taken in a trial of the OX40 agonist ivuxolimab. Receptor source: an adult with an advanced solid tumor such as melanoma, head and neck, liver or kidney cancer.

This chain uses TRBV5-1 with TRBJ1-2, with unresolved D. Deletions cut 0 bases from V and 3 bases from J, with 9 bases between. Germline V gene sequence: CDR1 SGHRS, CDR2 YFSETQ. This CDR3 region has 14 residues. The DNA of the CDR3 is TGCGCCAGCAGCTTGGTTTCGAGTTACTATGGCTACACCTTC. Amino acid sequence: CASSLVSSYYGYTF.

This rearrangement joins TRBV7-2 to TRBJ2-4; 15 bases align to TRBD2. The V and J ends lost 5 bases and 3 bases, in that order; junction bases with no gene match: 5. The CDR3 is made up of 17 amino acids. CDR1 is SGHTA and CDR2 is FQGNSA in the germline V gene. In nucleotides, the CDR3 is TGTGCCAGCAGCCGCGGGGGACTAGCGGGAGGCAAAAACATTCAGTACTTC. Residues: CASSRGGLAGGKNIQYF.